These 6 T cell receptor beta chains were sequenced from one sample in a study of blood T cell repertoires in COVID-19. Sequenced by immunoSEQ multiplex PCR; TCRdb stores in-frame clones only, minus some. Of roughly 90,000 clones in the sample, 85% to 90% were seen once. The sample taken for sequencing was peripheral blood. These receptor sequences come from a human donor in a cohort sampled during active COVID-19.

The chain carries TRBV27 and TRBJ2-1, with a possible D match to TRBD1 (5 bases). This CDR3 has 15 amino acids. Trimming cost V 2 bases and J 8 bases, with 16 bases left between them. CDR1 MNHEY and CDR2 SMNVEV come from the germline V gene (reference sequence). CDR3 sequence (DNA): TGTGCCAGCAGTTTAGGGGCAGGGATTCATTATGAGCAGTTCTTC. This gives the protein CASSLGAGIHYEQFF.

V gene TRBV5-1 combines with J gene TRBJ1-2; 9 positions agree with TRBD1. V trimming: 2 bases; J trimming: 4 bases; junction bases outside the gene matches: 6. The germline V gene has CDR1 SGHRS and CDR2 YFSETQ. The CDR3 covers 15 residues. CDR3 sequence (DNA): TGCGCCAGCAGCTTTACCCCGGGACAGGGCTATGGCTACACCTTC. Protein: CASSFTPGQGYGYTF.

This clone was seen a handful of times. The V and J genes are TRBV7-9 and TRBJ2-7; the match to TRBD2 covers 8 bases. This CDR3 has 13 residues. Per the germline V gene, CDR1 is SEHNR and CDR2 is FQNEAQ (reference sequence). In DNA, the CDR3 is TGTGCTGTTCCCGGAGCGGGAGCCTACGAGCAGTACTTC. Residues: CAVPGAGAYEQYF.

The CDR3 spells CASRPGTVSEQYF. The CDR3 DNA reads TGTGCCAGCAGGCCAGGAACAGTCAGCGAGCAGTACTTC. The V and J genes are TRBV6-5 and TRBJ2-7; no firm D call. This CDR3 has 13 residues. Germline V gives CDR1 MNHEY, CDR2 SVGAGI. Trimming pared 6 bases from V and 6 bases from J, leaving 15 bases between.

The chain employs TRBV6-7 and TRBJ2-2; 8 nucleotides match TRBD2. TRBV6-7 is placed among ORFs of uncertain function. The CDR3 runs 17 residues. V lost 3 bases to trimming and J lost 0 bases; unmatched junction nucleotides: 6. CDR3 residues: CASSYHLREANTGELFF. The CDR3 coding sequence is TGTGCCAGCAGTTATCATTTGCGGGAGGCGAACACCGGGGAGCTGTTTTTT.

The chain is built from TRBV19 and TRBJ1-2; 8 bases map to TRBD1. The germline V gene has CDR1 LNHDA and CDR2 SQIVND (reference sequence). J gave up 4 bases and V 7 bases, and 11 bases lay outside the gene matches. This CDR3 contains 15 residues. The CDR3 reads CASNDDRGVAYGYTF. Here the CDR3 DNA reads TGTGCCAGTAACGATGACAGGGGTGTTGCCTATGGCTACACCTTC.